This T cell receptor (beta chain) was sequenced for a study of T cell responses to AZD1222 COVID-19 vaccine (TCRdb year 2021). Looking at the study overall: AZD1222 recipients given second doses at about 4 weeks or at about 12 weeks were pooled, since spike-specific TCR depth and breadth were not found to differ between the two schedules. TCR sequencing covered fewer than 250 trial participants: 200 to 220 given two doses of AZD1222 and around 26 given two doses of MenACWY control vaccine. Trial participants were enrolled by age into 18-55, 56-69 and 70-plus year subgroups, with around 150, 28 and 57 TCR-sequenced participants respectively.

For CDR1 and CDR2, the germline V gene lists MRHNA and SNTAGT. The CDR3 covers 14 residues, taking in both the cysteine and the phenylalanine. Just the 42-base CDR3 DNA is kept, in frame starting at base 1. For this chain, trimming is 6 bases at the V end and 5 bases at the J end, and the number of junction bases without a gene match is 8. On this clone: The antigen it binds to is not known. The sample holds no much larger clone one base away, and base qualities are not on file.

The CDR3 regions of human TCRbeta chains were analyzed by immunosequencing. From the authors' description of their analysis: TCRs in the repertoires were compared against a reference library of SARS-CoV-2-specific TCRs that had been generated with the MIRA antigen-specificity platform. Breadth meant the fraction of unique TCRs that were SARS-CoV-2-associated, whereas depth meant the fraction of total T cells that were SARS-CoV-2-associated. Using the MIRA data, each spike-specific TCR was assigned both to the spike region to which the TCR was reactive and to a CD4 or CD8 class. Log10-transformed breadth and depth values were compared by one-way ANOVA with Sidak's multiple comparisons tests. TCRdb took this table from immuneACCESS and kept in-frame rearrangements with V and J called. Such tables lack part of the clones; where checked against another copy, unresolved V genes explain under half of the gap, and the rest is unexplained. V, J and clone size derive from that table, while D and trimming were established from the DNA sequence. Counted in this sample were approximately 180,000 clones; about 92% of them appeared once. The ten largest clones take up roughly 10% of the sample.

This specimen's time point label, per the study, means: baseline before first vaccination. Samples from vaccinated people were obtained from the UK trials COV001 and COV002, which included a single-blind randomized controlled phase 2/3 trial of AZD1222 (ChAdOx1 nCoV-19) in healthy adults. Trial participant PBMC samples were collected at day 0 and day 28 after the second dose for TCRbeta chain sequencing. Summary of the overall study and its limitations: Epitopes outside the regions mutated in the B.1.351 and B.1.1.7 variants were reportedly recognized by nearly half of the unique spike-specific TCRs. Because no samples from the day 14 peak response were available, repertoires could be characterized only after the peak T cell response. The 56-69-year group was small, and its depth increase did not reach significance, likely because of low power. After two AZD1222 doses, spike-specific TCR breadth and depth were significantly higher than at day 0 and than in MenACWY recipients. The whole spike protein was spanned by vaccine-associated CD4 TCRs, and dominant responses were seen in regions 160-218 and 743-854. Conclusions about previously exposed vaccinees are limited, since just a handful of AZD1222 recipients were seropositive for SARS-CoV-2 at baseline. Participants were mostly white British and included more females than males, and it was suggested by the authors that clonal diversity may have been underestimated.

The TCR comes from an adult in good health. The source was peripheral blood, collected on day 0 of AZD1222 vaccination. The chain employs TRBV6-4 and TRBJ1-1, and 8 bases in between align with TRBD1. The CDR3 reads CASRTGASGTEAFF. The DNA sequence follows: TGTGCCAGCAGGACAGGGGCCTCGGGGACTGAAGCTTTCTTT.